A selection of T cell receptor beta chains follows, all from one sample in a study of tumor and adjacent non-tumor tissue in lung cancer. Via MiXCR, TCRdb re-called the multiplex PCR reads, giving one row per CDR3 protein. The repertoire holds 98,000 or so distinct CDR3 sequences, approximately 80% seen once, with about 30% in the top ten. The sample taken for sequencing was distant non-tumor lung tissue. These TCRs come from a man aged 55 to 70 with small cell lung cancer. Each CDR3 is given with its conserved first and last residue. Fields, in order: V gene, J gene, D gene, clone size, CDR3 protein, CDR3 DNA. The D gene is left open where the match is weak. The listing skips clone size in some rows; elsewhere it reads once, few, many or a size class.

v_call: TRBV6-1
j_call: TRBJ1-1
d_call: NA
clone_size: many
cdr3_aa: CASSVYAEGPTEAFF
cdr3_nt: TGTGCCAGCAGTGTCTACGCAGAGGGGCCCACTGAAGCTTTCTTT

v_call: TRBV11-2
j_call: TRBJ2-1
d_call: NA
clone_size: NA
cdr3_aa: CSSSLMTAQSSYNERFF
cdr3_nt: TGTTCCAGCAGCTTAATGACAGCCCAGAGCTCCTACAATGAGCGGTTCTTC

v_call: TRBV20-1
j_call: TRBJ2-1
d_call: NA
clone_size: NA
cdr3_aa: CSASKYPLGGNSYNVQFF
cdr3_nt: TGCAGTGCTAGTAAATACCCCCTGGGCGGTAACTCCTACAATGTGCAGTTCTTC

v_call: TRBV20-1
j_call: TRBJ2-3
d_call: NA
clone_size: NA
cdr3_aa: CSATQPASRKAPTGTHYF
cdr3_nt: TGCAGTGCCACTCAACCCGCATCACGGAAGGCCCCCACAGGTACGCATTATTTT

v_call: TRBV28
j_call: TRBJ2-2
d_call: NA
clone_size: NA
cdr3_aa: CASSLAGRINTGELFF
cdr3_nt: TGTGCCAGCAGTTTGGCAGGCCGCATCAACACCGGGGAGCTGTTTTTT

v_call: TRBV10-2
j_call: TRBJ2-2
d_call: NA
clone_size: medium-sized
cdr3_aa: CASSHTGELFF
cdr3_nt: TGCGCCAGCAGTCACACCGGGGAGCTGTTTTTT

v_call: TRBV6-1
j_call: TRBJ2-2
d_call: TRBD1
clone_size: NA
cdr3_aa: CVSRGQGATGELFF
cdr3_nt: TGTGTCAGCAGGGGACAGGGGGCTACTGGGGAGCTGTTTTTT

v_call: TRBV10-1
j_call: TRBJ2-2
d_call: TRBD1
clone_size: NA
cdr3_aa: CASSESHGQGASTGELFF
cdr3_nt: TGCGCCAGCAGTGAGTCCCACGGACAGGGGGCATCCACCGGGGAGCTGTTTTTC

v_call: TRBV11-2
j_call: TRBJ2-5
d_call: TRBD1
clone_size: NA
cdr3_aa: CASSLARQGAEPQYF
cdr3_nt: TGTGCTAGCAGCTTAGCTCGACAGGGGGCAGAGCCCCAGTACTTC

v_call: TRBV20-1
j_call: TRBJ1-1
d_call: NA
clone_size: NA
cdr3_aa: CSVTRPGRMNAEAFF
cdr3_nt: TGCAGTGTCACGAGACCAGGGAGAATGAACGCTGAAGCTTTCTTT

v_call: TRBV6-1
j_call: TRBJ2-2
d_call: TRBD1
clone_size: NA
cdr3_aa: CASSAWSQGVRIGELFF
cdr3_nt: TGTGCCAGCAGTGCTTGGTCGCAGGGGGTTCGGATCGGGGAGCTGTTTTTT